The present T cell receptor beta chain was sequenced within a study of radiation and T cells in renal cell carcinoma. Study conclusions and caveats: Pretreatment tumor biopsies were lacking, so baseline clonotypes are unknown.

Time point described: blood 4 weeks post-SBRT, at nephrectomy. Treatment indicated: 15 Gy SBRT to primary tumor, nephrectomy 4 weeks later. Nephrectomy followed 15 Gy stereotactic body radiation by 4 weeks. Blood was sampled at baseline, 2 weeks and 4 weeks after SBRT. Clear cell pathology was present in this patient's renal cell carcinoma. The assay was immunoSEQ multiplex PCR, and TCRdb's table has in-frame clones only and misses some. This table holds some 31,000 clones, approximately 84% found once. Concerning this clone itself: Its matching antigen is unknown.

The germline V gene has CDR1 SQVTM and CDR2 ANQGSEA. V lost 4 bases and J 2 bases, leaving 9 bases between the germline ends. CDR3 size: 13 residues. This specimen was blood, taken from a patient whose treatment included radiotherapy and nephrectomy. This receptor was obtained from a man in his sixties with renal cell carcinoma. This chain connects TRBV29-1 to TRBJ2-1, with a weak D call TRBD2 (6 bases). The CDR3 reads CSVVGTPYNEQFF. CDR3 DNA sequence: TGCAGCGTTGTGGGGACTCCCTACAATGAGCAGTTCTTC.